The TCR beta chain under discussion was sequenced for a study of shared clonotypes between healthy human individuals. Study conclusions and caveats: Deeper or shallower sequencing was expected to change how clonotypes are shared among donors. Memory subsets generally showed smaller estimated richness than naive subsets did.

Execution of the assay was at deep level. Clones were read by immunoSEQ multiplex PCR, and TCRdb kept only the in-frame ones, dropping some. The data contain 2 million to 2.5 million clones, less than 95% of them singletons. About this clone itself: As yet, its antigen is unknown.

The CDR3 spans 17 residues. V was shortened by 1 base and J by 0 bases, with 16 bases between the two germline ends. Germline CDR1 reads MNHNS; CDR2 reads SASEGT. Naive CD8 cells lacked CD45RO and underwent positive selection for CCR7, leaving out terminally differentiated effector memory CD45RA+ cells. This chain joins TRBV6-1 and TRBJ2-7; either TRBD1 or TRBD2 may supply D (5 bases each). The sample consisted of naive CD8+ T cells sorted from blood. This clonotype was obtained from a man younger than 30 in good health. CDR3 nucleotides: TGTGCCAGCAGTGAAGAGGGCCCCCCGGGGCTCTCCTACGAGCAGTACTTC. Protein sequence: CASSEEGPPGLSYEQYF.